Below are 13 T cell receptor beta chains sequenced from a single sample in a study of graft-versus-host responses after intestinal transplantation. TCRdb keeps only in-frame clones here, not all; method: immunoSEQ multiplex PCR. This repertoire shows around 88,000 clones, approximately 90% found once; its top ten account for 7.6%. These receptors have no known antigen. Source: unstimulated CD8+ T cells sorted from spleen or lymph node cells, taken before transplant. These receptors were obtained from a human donor who was the organ donor for an intestinal transplant.

J is TRBJ2-5 and V is TRBV6-5, with D tentatively TRBD1 (5 bases). Germline-derived CDR1 and CDR2 are MNHEY and SVGAGI. V was shortened by 0 bases and J by 5 bases, with 13 bases between the two germline ends. The CDR3 is 15 residues long. DNA of the CDR3: TGTGCCAGCAGTTACTCGATACAGGCCAAGGAGACCCAGTACTTC. Translating gives CASSYSIQAKETQYF.

This clone was observed once. The genes are TRBV2 and TRBJ2-4; the match to TRBD2 covers 7 bases. Germline V gene data show CDR1 as SNHLY and CDR2 as FYNNEI. V lost 8 bases and J lost 1; bases outside the gene matches: 8. The CDR3 runs to 15 residues. For the CDR3, the DNA is TGTGCCAGCGGTGTATATAGCGGGGCCAAAAACATTCAGTACTTC. Protein product: CASGVYSGAKNIQYF.

V gene TRBV5-1 combines with J gene TRBJ2-7; 9 positions match TRBD1. CDR3 length: 14 residues. With 4 bases clipped from V and 5 bases from J, the junction kept 7 bases outside the gene matches. Germline V gene lookup returns CDR1 SGHRS and CDR2 YFSETQ. CDR3 sequence reads: CASSPGDRDDEQYF. The CDR3 bases are TGCGCCAGCAGCCCAGGGGACAGGGACGACGAGCAGTACTTC.

The gene calls are TRBV19 and TRBJ1-2; D gene unclear. CDR1 is LNHDA, CDR2 SQIVND, per germline (reference sequence). The CDR3 length is 12 residues. V lost 5 bases and J 5 bases, leaving 9 bases between the germline ends. The chain's CDR3 is CASSQNYYGYTF. The CDR3 region has the DNA TGTGCCAGTAGTCAAAACTATTATGGCTACACCTTC.

The chain joins TRBV6-5 to TRBJ1-2; D is unclear. This CDR3 has 12 residues. CDR1 is MNHEY and CDR2 is SVGAGI in the germline V gene. Deletions cut 4 bases from V and 4 bases from J, with 7 bases between. The CDR3 nucleotides read TGTGCCAGCAGTTCTCAGTCCTATGGCTACACCTTC. Encoded protein: CASSSQSYGYTF.

There are a few counts of this clone. The genes are TRBV4-1 and TRBJ1-3, with D tentatively TRBD1 (5 bases). The germline V gene encodes CDR1 MGHRA and CDR2 YSYEKL. The V end lost 4 bases, the J end lost 10 bases, and 8 bases lay between the germline ends. The CDR3 extends over 11 amino acids. CDR3 region: CASSPGTTIYF. CDR3 sequence (DNA): TGCGCCAGCAGCCCAGGGACGACCATATATTTT.

The rearrangement uses TRBV30 and TRBJ1-3; 7 bases line up with TRBD1. Germline V gene data show CDR1 as GTSNPN and CDR2 as SVGIG (reference sequence). The trim removed 4 bases at V and 3 bases at J, leaving 6 bases unmatched. CDR3 length: 14 residues. This CDR3 is CAWNVAGGGNTIYF. In nucleotides, the CDR3 is TGTGCCTGGAATGTGGCAGGGGGTGGAAACACCATATATTTT. The variable domain in full, completed from reference TRBV30 and TRBJ1-3, reads SQTIHQWPATLVQPVGSPLSLECTVEGTSNPNLYWYRQAAGRGLQLLFYSVGIGQISSEVPQNLSASRPQDRQFILSSKKLLLSDSGFYLCAWNVAGGGNTIYFGEGSWLTVV.

This chain connects TRBV6-5 to TRBJ1-2; 9 bases are a match to TRBD1. V trimming: 5 bases; J trimming: 5 bases; junction bases outside the gene matches: 9. CDR1 MNHEY and CDR2 SVGAGI come from the germline V gene. The CDR3 runs 15 residues. The CDR3 bases are TGTGCCAGCAGTGTCCCGGACAGGGGACCTTATGGCTACACCTTC. Protein: CASSVPDRGPYGYTF.

The chain recombines TRBV6-5 with TRBJ2-7; TRBD1 might be the D (8 bases). The CDR3 extends over 15 amino acids. CDR1 is MNHEY, CDR2 SVGAGI, per germline. V dropped 2 bases and J dropped 9 bases, with 20 bases sitting between them. CDR3 nucleotides: TGTGCCAGCAGTTACGCCCTTGACAGGGGAGGGTCGCAGTACTTC. This gives the protein CASSYALDRGGSQYF.

The chain uses TRBV29-1 and TRBJ2-3, with TRBD2 matching over 13 bases. The CDR3 is 17 amino acids. J gave up 4 bases and V 7 bases, and 14 bases lay outside the gene matches. Germline CDR1 SQVTM, CDR2 ANQGSEA. The CDR3 region is CSAGGLAGRDGADTQYF. CDR3 coding DNA: TGCAGCGCCGGGGGACTAGCGGGGAGAGACGGCGCAGATACGCAGTATTTT.

The rearrangement links TRBV2 to TRBJ1-1; 7 bases align to TRBD1. Germline V gives CDR1 SNHLY, CDR2 FYNNEI. The CDR3 has 14 residues. V lost 9 bases to trimming and J lost 0 bases; unmatched junction nucleotides: 7. CDR3 sequence reads: CASEGQQMNTEAFF. In nucleotides, the CDR3 is TGTGCCAGTGAGGGACAGCAAATGAACACTGAAGCTTTCTTT.

V gene TRBV28 combines with J gene TRBJ2-7; tentatively, D is TRBD1 (7 bases). The V end was cut by 5 bases, the J end by 3 bases, with 14 bases between. The V gene's germline CDR1 is MDHEN and CDR2 SYDVKM. This CDR3 has 14 residues. CDR3 loop: CASSVNRGGYEQYF. The CDR3 bases are TGTGCCAGCAGTGTCAACAGGGGAGGCTACGAGCAGTACTTC.

V usage is TRBV12-5 and J usage is TRBJ1-1, with D possibly matching TRBD1 (6 bases). This CDR3 spans 16 amino acids. Trimming shortened V by 2 bases and J by 0 bases, and 13 bases separated the two germline ends. CDR1 is LGHNT and CDR2 is FRNRAP in the germline V gene. The CDR3 sequence: CASGLIGGGVNTEAFF. CDR3 nucleotides: TGTGCTAGTGGTTTGATAGGAGGGGGGGTGAACACTGAAGCTTTCTTT.